This T cell receptor (beta chain) was found in a study of blood T cell repertoires in COVID-19. Study as a whole: Donors in the United States, Italy and Spain gave samples during acute or convalescent COVID-19. T cells, B-cell-depleted T cells, or PBMCs provided the cDNA or gDNA that served as material.

Germline V gene sequence: CDR1 LGHDT, CDR2 YNNKEL (reference sequence). V lost 5 bases to trimming and J lost 4 bases, with 9 bases between them. The CDR3 contains 12 residues. Per the original data handling: Cell counts per sample came from amplifying reference gene primers. TCRdb keeps only in-frame clones here, not all; method: immunoSEQ multiplex PCR. V and J calls and clone size are given by that table; D and trimming were obtained from the DNA. The profile shows about 150,000 clones, about 80% of them singletons. Sequencing input: peripheral blood. The origin of this receptor is an older man with acute or convalescent COVID-19. The J gene is TRBJ2-7, the V gene TRBV3-1 (or the pseudogene TRBV3-2), with D possibly being TRBD2 (5 bases). The CDR3 DNA sequence: TGTGCCAGCAGCAGTCTAGCTTACGAGCAGTACTTC. Residues: CASSSLAYEQYF.